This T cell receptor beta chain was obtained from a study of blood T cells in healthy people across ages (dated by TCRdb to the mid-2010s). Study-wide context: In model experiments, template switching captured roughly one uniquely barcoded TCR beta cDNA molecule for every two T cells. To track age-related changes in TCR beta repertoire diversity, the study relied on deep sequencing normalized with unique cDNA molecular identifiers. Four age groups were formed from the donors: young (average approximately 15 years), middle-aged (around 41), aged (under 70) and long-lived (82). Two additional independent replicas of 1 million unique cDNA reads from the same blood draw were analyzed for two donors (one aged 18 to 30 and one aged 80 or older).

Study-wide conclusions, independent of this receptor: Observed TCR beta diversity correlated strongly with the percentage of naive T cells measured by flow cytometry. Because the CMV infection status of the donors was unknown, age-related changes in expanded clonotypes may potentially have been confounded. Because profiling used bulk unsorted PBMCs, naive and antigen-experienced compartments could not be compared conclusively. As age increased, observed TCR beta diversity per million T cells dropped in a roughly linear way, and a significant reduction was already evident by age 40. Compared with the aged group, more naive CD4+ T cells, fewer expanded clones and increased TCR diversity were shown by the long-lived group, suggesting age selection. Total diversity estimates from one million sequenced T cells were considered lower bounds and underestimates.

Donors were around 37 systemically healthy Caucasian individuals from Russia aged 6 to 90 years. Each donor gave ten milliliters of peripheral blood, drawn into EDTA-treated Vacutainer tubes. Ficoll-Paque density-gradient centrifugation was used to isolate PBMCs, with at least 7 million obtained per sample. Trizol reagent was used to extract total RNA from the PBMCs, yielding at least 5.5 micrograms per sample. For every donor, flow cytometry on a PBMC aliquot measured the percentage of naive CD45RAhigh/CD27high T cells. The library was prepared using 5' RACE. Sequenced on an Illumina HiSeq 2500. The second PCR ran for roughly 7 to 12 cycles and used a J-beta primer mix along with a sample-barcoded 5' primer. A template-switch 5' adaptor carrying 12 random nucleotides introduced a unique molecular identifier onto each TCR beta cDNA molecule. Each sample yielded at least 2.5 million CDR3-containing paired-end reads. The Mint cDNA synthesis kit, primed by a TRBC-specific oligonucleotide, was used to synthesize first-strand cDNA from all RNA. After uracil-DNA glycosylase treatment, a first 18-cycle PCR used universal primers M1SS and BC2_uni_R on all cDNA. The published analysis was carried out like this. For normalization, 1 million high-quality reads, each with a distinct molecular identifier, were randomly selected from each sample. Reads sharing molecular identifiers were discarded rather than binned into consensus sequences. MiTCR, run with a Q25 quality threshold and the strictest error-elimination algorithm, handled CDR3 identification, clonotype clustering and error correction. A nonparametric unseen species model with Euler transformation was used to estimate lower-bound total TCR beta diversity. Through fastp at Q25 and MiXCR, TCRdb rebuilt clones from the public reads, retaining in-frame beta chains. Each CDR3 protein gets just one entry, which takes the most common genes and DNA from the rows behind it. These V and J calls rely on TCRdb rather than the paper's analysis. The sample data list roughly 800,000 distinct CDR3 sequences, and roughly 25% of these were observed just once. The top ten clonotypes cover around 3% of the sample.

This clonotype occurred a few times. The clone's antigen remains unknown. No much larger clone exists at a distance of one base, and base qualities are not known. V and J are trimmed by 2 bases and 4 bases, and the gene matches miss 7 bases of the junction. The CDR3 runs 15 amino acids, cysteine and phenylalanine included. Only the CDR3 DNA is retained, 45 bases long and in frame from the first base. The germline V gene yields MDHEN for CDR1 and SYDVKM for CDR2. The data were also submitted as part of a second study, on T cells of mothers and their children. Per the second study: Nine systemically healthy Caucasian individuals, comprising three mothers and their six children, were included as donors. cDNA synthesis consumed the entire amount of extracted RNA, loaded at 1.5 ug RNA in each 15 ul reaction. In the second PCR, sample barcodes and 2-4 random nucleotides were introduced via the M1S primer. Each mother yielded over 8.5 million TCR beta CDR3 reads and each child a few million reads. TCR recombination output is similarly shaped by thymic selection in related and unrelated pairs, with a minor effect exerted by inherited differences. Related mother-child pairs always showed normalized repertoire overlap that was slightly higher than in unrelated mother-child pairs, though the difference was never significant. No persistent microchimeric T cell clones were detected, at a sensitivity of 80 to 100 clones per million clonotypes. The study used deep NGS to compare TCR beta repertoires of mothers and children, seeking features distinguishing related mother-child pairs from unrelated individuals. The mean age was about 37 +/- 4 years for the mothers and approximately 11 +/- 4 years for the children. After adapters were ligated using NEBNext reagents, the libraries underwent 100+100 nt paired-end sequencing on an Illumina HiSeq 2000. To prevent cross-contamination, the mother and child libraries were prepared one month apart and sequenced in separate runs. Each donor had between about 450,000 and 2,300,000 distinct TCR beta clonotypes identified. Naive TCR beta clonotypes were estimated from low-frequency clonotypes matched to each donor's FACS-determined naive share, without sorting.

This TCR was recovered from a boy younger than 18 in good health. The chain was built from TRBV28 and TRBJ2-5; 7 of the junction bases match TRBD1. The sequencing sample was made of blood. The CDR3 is CASSLDRDPRETQYF. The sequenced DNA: TGTGCCAGCAGTTTAGACAGGGATCCCAGAGAGACCCAGTACTTC.